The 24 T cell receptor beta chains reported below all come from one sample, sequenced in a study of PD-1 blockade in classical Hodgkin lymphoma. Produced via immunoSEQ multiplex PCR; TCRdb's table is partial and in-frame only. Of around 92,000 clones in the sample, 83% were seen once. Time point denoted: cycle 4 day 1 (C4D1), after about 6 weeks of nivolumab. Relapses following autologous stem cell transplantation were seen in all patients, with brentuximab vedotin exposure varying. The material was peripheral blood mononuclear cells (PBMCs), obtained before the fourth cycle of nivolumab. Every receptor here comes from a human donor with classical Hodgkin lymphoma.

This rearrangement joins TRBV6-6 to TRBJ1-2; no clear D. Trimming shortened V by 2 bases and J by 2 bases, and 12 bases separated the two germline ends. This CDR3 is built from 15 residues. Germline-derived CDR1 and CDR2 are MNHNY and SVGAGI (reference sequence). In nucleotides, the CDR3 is TGTGCCAGCAGTTACACCACGAACCGCAACTATGGCTACACCTTC. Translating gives CASSYTTNRNYGYTF.

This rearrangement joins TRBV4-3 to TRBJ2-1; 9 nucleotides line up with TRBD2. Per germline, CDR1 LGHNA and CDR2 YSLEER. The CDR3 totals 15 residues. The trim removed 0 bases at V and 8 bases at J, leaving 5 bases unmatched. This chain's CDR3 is CASSQEGTSFDEQFF. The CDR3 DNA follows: TGCGCCAGCAGCCAAGAGGGGACTAGCTTCGATGAGCAGTTCTTC.

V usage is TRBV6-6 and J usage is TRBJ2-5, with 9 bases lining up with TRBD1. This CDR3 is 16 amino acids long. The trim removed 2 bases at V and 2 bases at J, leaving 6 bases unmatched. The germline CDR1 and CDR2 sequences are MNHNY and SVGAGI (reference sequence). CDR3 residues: CASSYRTGEIQETQYF. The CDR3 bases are TGTGCCAGCAGTTACAGGACAGGGGAGATACAAGAGACCCAGTACTTC.

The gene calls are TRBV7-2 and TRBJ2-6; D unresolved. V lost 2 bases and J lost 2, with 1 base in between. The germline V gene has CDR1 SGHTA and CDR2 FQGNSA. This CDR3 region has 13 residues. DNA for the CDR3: TGTGCCAGCAGCTTACCTGGGGCCAACGTCCTGACTTTC. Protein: CASSLPGANVLTF.

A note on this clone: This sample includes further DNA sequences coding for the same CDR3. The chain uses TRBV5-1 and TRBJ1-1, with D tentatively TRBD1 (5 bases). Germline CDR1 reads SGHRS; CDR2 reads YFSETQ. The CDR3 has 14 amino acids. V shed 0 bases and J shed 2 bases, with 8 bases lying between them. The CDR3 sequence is CASSLEGPNTEAFF. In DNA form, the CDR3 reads TGCGCCAGCAGCTTGGAGGGACCTAACACTGAAGCTTTCTTT.

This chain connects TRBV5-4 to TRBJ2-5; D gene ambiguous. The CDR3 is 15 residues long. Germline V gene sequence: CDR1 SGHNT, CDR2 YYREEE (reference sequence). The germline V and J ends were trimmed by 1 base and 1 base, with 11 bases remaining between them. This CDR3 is CASSLRQTIQETQYF. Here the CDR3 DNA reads TGTGCCAGCAGCTTGCGGCAGACGATCCAAGAGACCCAGTACTTC. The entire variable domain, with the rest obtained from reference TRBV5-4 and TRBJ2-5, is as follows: ETGVTQSPTHLIKTRGQQVTLRCSSQSGHNTVSWYQQALGQGPQFIFQYYREEENGRGNFPPRFSGLQFPNYSSELNVNALELDDSALYLCASSLRQTIQETQYFGPGTRLLVL.

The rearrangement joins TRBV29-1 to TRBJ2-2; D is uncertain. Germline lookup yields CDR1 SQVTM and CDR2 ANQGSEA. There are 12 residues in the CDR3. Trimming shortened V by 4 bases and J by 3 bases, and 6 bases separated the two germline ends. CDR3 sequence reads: CSVVPDTGELFF. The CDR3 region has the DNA TGCAGCGTTGTACCGGACACCGGGGAGCTGTTTTTT.

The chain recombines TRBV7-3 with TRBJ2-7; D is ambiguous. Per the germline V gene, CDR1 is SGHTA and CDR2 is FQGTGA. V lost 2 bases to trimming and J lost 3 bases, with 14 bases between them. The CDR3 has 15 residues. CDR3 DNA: TGTGCCAGCAGCTTAGGGCCTAGTGGCGTCTACGAGCAGTACTTC. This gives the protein CASSLGPSGVYEQYF.

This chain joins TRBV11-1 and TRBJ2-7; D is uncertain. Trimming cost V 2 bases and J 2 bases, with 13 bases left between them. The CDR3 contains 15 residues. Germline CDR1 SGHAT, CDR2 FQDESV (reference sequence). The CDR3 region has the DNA TGTGCCAGCAGCTTAACCGATGGGGAACCCTACGAGCAGTACTTC. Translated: CASSLTDGEPYEQYF.

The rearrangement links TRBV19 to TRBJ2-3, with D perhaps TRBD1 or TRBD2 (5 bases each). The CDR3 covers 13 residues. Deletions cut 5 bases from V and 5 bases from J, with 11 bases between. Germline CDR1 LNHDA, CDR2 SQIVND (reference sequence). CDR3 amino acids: CASSGTIGDTQYF. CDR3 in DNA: TGTGCCAGTAGTGGGACGATAGGAGATACGCAGTATTTT.

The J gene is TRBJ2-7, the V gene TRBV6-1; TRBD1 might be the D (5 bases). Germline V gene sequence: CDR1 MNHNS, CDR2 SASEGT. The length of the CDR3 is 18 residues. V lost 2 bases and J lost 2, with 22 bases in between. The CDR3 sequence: CASSEQGHSLVATYEQYF. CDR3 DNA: TGTGCCAGCAGTGAACAAGGACACAGTCTGGTGGCCACCTACGAGCAGTACTTC.

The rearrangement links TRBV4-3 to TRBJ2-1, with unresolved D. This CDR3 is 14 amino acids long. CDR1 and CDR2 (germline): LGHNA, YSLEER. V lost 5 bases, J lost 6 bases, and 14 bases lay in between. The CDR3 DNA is TGCGCCAGCAGCGGTAGGGTCGGTCCCAATGAGCAGTTCTTC. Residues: CASSGRVGPNEQFF.

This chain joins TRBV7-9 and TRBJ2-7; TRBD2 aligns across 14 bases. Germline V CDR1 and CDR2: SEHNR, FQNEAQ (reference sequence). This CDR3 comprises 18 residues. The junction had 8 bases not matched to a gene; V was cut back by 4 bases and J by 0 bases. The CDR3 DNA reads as TGTGCCAGCAGCTCAGGACTAGCGGGAGGACGAAGCTCCTACGAGCAGTACTTC. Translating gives CASSSGLAGGRSSYEQYF. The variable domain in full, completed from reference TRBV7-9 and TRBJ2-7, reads DTGVSQNPRHKITKRGQNVTFRCDPISEHNRLYWYRQTLGQGPEFLTYFQNEAQLEKSRLLSDRFSAERPKGSFSTLEIQRTEQGDSAMYLCASSSGLAGGRSSYEQYFGPGTRLTVT.

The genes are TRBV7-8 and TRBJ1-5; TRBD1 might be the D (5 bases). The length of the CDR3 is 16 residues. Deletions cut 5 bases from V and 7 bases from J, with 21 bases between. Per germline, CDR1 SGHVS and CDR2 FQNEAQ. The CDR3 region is CASSRGWGEGRQPQHF. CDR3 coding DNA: TGTGCCAGCAGCAGAGGTTGGGGGGAGGGACGACAGCCCCAGCATTTT.

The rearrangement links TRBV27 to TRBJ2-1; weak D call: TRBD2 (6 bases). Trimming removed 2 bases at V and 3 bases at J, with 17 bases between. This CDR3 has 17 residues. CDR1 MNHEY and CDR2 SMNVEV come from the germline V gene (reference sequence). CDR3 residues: CASSLRGLAEGYNEQFF. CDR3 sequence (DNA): TGTGCCAGCAGTTTACGGGGGTTGGCGGAGGGCTACAATGAGCAGTTCTTC.

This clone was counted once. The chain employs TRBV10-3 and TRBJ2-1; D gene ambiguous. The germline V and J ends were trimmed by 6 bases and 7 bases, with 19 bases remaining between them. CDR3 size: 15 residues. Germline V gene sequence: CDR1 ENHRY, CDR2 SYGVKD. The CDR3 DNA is TGTGCCATCAGGAGGTCTTCTGCCGTCGGGAATGAGCAGTTCTTC. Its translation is CAIRRSSAVGNEQFF.

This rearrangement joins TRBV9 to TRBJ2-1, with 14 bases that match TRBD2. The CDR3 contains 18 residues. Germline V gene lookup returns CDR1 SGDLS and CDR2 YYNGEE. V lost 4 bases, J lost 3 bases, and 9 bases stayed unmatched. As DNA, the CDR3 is TGTGCCAGCAGCCCCAAGGAAGGGACTAGCGGGAGCTACAATGAGCAGTTCTTC. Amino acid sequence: CASSPKEGTSGSYNEQFF. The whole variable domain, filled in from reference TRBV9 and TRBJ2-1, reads DSGVTQTPKHLITATGQRVTLRCSPRSGDLSVYWYQQSLDQGLQFLIQYYNGEERAKGNILERFSAQQFPDLHSELNLSSLELGDSALYFCASSPKEGTSGSYNEQFFGPGTRLTVL.

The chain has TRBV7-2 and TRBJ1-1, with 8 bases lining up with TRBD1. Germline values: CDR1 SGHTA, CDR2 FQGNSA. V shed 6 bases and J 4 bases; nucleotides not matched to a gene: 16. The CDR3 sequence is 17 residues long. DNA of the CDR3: TGTGCCAGCAGGTACTCAGGGGGCTCGGGGAAGCGCACTGAAGCTTTCTTT. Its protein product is CASRYSGGSGKRTEAFF.

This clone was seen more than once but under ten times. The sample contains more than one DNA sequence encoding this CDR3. The CDR3 here is CASSATSGSYNEQFF. In nucleotides, the CDR3 is TGTGCCAGCAGCGCCACTAGCGGGAGCTACAATGAGCAGTTCTTC. The chain is built from TRBV9 and TRBJ2-1, with TRBD2 matching 11 bases. CDR1 and CDR2 from the germline V gene are SGDLS and YYNGEE. V lost 3 bases and J lost 3; bases outside the gene matches: 2. This CDR3 is built from 15 residues. The full variable domain, its missing parts supplied by reference TRBV9 and TRBJ2-1, is DSGVTQTPKHLITATGQRVTLRCSPRSGDLSVYWYQQSLDQGLQFLIQYYNGEERAKGNILERFSAQQFPDLHSELNLSSLELGDSALYFCASSATSGSYNEQFFGPGTRLTVL.

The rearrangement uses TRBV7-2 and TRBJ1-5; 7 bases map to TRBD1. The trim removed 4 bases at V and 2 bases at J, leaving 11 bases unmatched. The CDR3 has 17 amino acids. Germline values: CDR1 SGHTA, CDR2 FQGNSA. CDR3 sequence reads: CASSSQGGSRGNQPQHF. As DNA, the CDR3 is TGTGCCAGCAGCTCCCAAGGGGGCTCTAGGGGCAATCAGCCCCAGCATTTT. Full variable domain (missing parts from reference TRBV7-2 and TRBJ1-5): GAGVSQSPSNKVTEKGKDVELRCDPISGHTALYWYRQSLGQGLEFLIYFQGNSAPDKSGLPSDRFSAERTGGSVSTLTIQRTQQEDSAVYLCASSSQGGSRGNQPQHFGDGTRLSIL.

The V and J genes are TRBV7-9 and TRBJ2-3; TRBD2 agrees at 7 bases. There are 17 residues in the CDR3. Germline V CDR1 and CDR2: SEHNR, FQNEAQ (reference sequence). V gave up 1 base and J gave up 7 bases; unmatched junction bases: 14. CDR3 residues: CASSLVGAGDPIHTQYF. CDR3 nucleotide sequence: TGTGCCAGCAGCTTAGTTGGGGCGGGAGACCCTATTCATACGCAGTATTTT.

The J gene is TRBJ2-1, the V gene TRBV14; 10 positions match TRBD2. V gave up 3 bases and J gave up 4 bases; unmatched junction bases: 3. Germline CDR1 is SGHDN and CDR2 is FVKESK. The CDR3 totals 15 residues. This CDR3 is CASSHLAGAYNEQFF. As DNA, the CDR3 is TGTGCCAGCAGCCACCTAGCGGGAGCGTACAATGAGCAGTTCTTC.

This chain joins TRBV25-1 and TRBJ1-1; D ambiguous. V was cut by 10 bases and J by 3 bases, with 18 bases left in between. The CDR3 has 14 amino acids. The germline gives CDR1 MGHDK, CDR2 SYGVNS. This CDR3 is CATDVGKGDTEAFF. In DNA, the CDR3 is TGTGCCACGGACGTGGGAAAGGGCGACACTGAAGCTTTCTTT.

The CDR3 protein is CASRGGAGANVLTF. CDR3 bases: TGTGCCAGCCGTGGGGGGGCTGGGGCCAACGTCCTGACTTTC. The chain is built from TRBV7-6 and TRBJ2-6, with 7 bases identical to TRBD2. The CDR3 extends over 14 amino acids. Per germline, CDR1 SGHVS and CDR2 FNYEAQ. V lost 8 bases, J lost 2 bases, and 3 bases stayed unmatched.